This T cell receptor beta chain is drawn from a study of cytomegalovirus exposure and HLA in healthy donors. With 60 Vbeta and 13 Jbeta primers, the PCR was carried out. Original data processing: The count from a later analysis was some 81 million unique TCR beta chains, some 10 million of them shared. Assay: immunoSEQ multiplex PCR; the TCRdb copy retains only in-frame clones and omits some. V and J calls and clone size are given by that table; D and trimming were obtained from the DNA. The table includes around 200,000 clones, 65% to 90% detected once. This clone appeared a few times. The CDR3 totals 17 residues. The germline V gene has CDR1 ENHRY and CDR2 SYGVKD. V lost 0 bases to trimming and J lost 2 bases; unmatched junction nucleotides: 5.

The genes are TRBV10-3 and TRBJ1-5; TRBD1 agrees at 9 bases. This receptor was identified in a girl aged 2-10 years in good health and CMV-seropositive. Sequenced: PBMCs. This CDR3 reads CAISESGDRVGNQPQHF. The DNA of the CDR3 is TGTGCCATCAGTGAGTCGGGGGACAGGGTGGGCAATCAGCCCCAGCATTTT.